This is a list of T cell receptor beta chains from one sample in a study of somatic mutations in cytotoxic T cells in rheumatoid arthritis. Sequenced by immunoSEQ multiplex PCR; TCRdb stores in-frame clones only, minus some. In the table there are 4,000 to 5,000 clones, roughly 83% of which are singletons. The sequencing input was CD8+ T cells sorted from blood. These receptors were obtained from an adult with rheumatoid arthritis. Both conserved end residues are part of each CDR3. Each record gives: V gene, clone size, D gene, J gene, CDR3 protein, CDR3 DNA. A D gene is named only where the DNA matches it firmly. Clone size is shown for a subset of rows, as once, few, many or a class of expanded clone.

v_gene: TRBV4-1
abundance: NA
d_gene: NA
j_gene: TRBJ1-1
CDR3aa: CASSQVEGKGTEAFF
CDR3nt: TGCGCCAGCAGCCAAGTAGAGGGGAAGGGGACTGAAGCTTTCTTT

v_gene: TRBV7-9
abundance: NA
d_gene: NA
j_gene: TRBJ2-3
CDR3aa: CASSLVRGTDTQYF
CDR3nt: TGTGCCAGCAGCTTGGTGAGGGGTACAGATACGCAGTATTTT

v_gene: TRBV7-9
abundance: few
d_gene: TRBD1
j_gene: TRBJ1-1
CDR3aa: CASSTTRDSYYEAFF
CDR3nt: TGTGCCAGCAGTACGACACGGGACAGCTACTATGAAGCTTTCTTT

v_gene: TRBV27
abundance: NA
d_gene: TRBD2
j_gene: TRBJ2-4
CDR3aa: CASSFGREGIQYF
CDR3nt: TGTGCCAGCAGTTTTGGGAGGGAGGGCATTCAGTACTTC

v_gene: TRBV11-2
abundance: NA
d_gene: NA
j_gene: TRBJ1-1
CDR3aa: CASSLGFGNEAFF
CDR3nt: TGTGCCAGCAGCTTAGGATTCGGCAACGAAGCTTTCTTT

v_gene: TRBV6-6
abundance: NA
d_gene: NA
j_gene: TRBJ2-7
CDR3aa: CASSYSDGSSYEQYF
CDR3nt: TGTGCCAGCAGTTACTCGGACGGGAGCTCCTACGAGCAGTACTTC

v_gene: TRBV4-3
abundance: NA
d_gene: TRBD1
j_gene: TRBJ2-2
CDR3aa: CASSLLGQGALGELFF
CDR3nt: TGCGCCAGCAGCCTCTTGGGACAGGGGGCGCTCGGGGAGCTGTTTTTT

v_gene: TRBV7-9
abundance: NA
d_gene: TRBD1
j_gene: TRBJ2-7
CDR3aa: CASSSGQDYEQYF
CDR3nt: TGTGCCAGCAGCTCGGGACAGGACTACGAGCAGTACTTC

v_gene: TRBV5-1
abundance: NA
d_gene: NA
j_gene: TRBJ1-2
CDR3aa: CAMLLSNYGYTF
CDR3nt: TGCGCCATGCTACTCTCTAACTATGGCTACACCTTC

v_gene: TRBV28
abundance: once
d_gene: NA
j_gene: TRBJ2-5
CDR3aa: CASSLYTGSGETQYF
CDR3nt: TGTGCCAGCAGTTTATATACAGGGAGTGGAGAGACCCAGTACTTC

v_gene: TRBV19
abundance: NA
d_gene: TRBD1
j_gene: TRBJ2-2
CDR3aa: CASRSTGYTGELFF
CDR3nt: TGTGCCAGTAGATCGACAGGGTACACCGGGGAGCTGTTTTTT

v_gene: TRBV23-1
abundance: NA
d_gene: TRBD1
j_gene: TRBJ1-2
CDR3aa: CASSQSKVGTGGPGYTF
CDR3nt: TGCGCCAGCAGTCAATCGAAAGTTGGGACAGGGGGCCCGGGCTACACCTTC

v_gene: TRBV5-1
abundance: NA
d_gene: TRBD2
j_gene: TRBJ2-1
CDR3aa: CASSPATSGGAHEQFF
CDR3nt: TGCGCCAGCAGCCCAGCGACTAGCGGGGGGGCCCATGAGCAGTTCTTC

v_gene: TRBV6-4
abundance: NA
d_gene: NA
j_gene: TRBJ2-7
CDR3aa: CASSEVAGYEQYF
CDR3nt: TGTGCCAGCAGTGAAGTCGCGGGCTACGAGCAGTACTTC

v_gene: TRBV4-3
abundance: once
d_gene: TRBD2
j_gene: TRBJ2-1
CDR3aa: CASSPLAGANNEQFF
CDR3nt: TGCGCCAGCAGCCCTCTAGCGGGGGCCAACAATGAGCAGTTCTTC

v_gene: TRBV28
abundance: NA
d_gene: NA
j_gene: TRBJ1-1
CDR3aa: CASSLDAGALNTEAFF
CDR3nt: TGTGCCAGCAGTTTAGACGCAGGGGCCCTGAACACTGAAGCTTTCTTT

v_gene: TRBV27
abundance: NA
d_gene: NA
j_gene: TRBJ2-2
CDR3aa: CASSLRGGRTGELFF
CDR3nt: TGTGCCAGCAGTCTTCGTGGGGGGAGGACCGGGGAGCTGTTTTTT

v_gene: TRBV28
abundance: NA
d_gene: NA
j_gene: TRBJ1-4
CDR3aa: CASSPERTNEKLFF
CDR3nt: TGTGCCAGCAGTCCAGAAAGGACTAATGAAAAACTGTTTTTT

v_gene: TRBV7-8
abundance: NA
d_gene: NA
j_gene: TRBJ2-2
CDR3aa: CASSSGRWDTGELFF
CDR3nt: TGTGCCAGCAGCTCGGGTCGATGGGACACCGGGGAGCTGTTTTTT

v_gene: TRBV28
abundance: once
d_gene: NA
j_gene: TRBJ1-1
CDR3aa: CASSIPTGTTISKAFF
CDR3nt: TGTGCCAGCAGTATCCCCACCGGGACAACCATCTCCAAAGCTTTCTTT

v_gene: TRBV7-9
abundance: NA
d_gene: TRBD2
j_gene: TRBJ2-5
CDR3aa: CASSPPFRGGRETQYF
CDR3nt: TGTGCCAGCAGCCCCCCTTTCCGGGGGGGGAGGGAGACCCAGTACTTC

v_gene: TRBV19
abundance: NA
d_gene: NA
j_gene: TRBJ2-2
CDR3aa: CASSFGPNTGELFF
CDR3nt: TGTGCCAGTAGTTTCGGCCCGAACACCGGGGAGCTGTTTTTT

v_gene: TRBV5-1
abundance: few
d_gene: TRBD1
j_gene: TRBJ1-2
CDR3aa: CASSGGTGWKDGYTF
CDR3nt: TGCGCCAGCAGCGGAGGGACAGGGTGGAAGGATGGCTACACCTTC